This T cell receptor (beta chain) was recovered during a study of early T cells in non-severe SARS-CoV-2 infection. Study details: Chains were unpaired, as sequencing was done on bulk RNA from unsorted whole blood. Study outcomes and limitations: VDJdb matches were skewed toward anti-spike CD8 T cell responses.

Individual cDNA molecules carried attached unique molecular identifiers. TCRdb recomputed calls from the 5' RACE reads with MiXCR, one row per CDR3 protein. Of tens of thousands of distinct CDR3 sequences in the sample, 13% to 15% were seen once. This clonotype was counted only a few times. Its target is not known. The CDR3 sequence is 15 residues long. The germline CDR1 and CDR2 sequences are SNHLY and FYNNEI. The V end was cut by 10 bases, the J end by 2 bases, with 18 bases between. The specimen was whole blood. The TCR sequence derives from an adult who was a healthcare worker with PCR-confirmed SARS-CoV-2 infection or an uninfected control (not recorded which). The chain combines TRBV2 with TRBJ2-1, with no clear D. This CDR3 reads CATPPGSRPYNEQFF. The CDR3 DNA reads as TGTGCCACCCCCCCAGGCTCCCGGCCCTACAATGAGCAGTTCTTC.